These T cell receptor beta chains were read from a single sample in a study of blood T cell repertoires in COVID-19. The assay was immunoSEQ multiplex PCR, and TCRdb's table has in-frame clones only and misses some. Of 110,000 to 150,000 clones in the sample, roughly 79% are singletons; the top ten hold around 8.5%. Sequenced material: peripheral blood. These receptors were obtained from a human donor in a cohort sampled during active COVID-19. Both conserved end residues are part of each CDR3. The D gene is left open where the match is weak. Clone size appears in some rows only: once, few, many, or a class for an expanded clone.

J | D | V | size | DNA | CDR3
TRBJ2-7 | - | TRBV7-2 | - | TGTGCCAGCAGCCCGGACTATCCCTACGAGCAGTACTTC | CASSPDYPYEQYF
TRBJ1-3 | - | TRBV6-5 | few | TGTGCCAGCAGTTACAAATTTACAGGGAACCCCCATTTT | CASSYKFTGNPHF
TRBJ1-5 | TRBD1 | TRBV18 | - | TGTGCCAGCTCACCACCGGGACAGACAAATCAGCCCCAGCATTTT | CASSPPGQTNQPQHF
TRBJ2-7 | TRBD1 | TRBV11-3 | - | TGTGCCAGCAGCTTACAGGGGGCCAGCGACCACGAGCAGTACTTC | CASSLQGASDHEQYF
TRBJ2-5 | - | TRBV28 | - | TGTGCCAGCAGTTTTTTGGTCAGCCAAGAGACCCAGTACTTC | CASSFLVSQETQYF
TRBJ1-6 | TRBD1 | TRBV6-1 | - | TGTGCCAGCAGTGAATACAGGGGCTCGGTGGCTTCACCCCTCCACTTT | CASSEYRGSVASPLHF
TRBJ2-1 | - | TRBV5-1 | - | TGCGCCAGCAGCACCCGGAGTGGAGGGAATGAGCAGTTCTTC | CASSTRSGGNEQFF
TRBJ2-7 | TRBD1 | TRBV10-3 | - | TGTGCCATCAGTATTGGACAGGGCTACGAGCAGTACTTC | CAISIGQGYEQYF
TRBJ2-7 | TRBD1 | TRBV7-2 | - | TGTGCCAGCAGCTTAGTTCCGGACAGGGTCTCCGAGCAGTACTTC | CASSLVPDRVSEQYF
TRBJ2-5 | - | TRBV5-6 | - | TGTGCCAGCAGCTTGCTAGGCCAAGAGACCCAGTACTTC | CASSLLGQETQYF
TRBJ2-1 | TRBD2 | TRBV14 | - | TGTGCCAGCAGCCAAGATATTGCGGGGAGGGCCTATTTCAATGAGCAGTTCTTC | CASSQDIAGRAYFNEQFF
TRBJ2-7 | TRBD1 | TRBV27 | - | TGTGCCAGCAGTCTTAAGACAGGGTGGGCCTACGAGCAGTACTTC | CASSLKTGWAYEQYF
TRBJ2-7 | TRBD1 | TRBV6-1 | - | TGTGCCAGCAGTGAACAGGGACAGGGCTACGAGCAGTACTTC | CASSEQGQGYEQYF
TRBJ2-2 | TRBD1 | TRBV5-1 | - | TGCGCCAGCAGCTCCAAACGGACAGGGGGCAACACCGGGGAGCTGTTTTTT | CASSSKRTGGNTGELFF
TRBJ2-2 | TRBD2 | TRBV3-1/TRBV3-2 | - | TGTGCCAGCAGCCCCCTCTTACTAGCGGGATCGACCGGGGAGCTGTTTTTT | CASSPLLLAGSTGELFF
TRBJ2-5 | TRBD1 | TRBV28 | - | TGTGCCAGCAGTTTACTCGACAGGGCCCAAGAGACCCAGTACTTC | CASSLLDRAQETQYF
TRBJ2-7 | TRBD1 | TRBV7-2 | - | TGTGCCAGCAGCTCCAGACAGGGACCCTACGAGCAGTACTTC | CASSSRQGPYEQYF
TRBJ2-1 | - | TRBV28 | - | TGTGCCAGCAGTTTTTCAGTCCCTAGCTCCTACAATGAGCAGTTCTTC | CASSFSVPSSYNEQFF
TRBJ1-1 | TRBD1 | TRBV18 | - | TGTGCCAGCTCAGCCACAGGGGCCAACACTGAAGCTTTCTTT | CASSATGANTEAFF
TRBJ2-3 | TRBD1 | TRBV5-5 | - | TGTGCCAGCAGCCGGATGCCGGGACAGGGGGTAACAGATACGCAGTATTTT | CASSRMPGQGVTDTQYF
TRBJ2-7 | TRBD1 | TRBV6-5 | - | TGTGCCAGCAGTAATCCCGGGACAGTCAACTACGAGCAGTACTTC | CASSNPGTVNYEQYF
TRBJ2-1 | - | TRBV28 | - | TGTGCCAGCAGCCCCACTATACTGACAGCCTACAATGAGCAGTTCTTC | CASSPTILTAYNEQFF
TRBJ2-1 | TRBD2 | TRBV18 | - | TGTGCCAGCTCACCCACGACGATAGCGGGAGGCACCTACAATGAGCAGTTCTTC | CASSPTTIAGGTYNEQFF
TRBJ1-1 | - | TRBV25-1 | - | TGTGCCAGCAGTGAATATCCGACAGTTCTCCGAAACACTGAAGCTTTCTTT | CASSEYPTVLRNTEAFF
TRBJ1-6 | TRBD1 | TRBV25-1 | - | TGTGCCAGCAGTGATTTCACAGGGGGAAGGTCACCCCTCCACTTT | CASSDFTGGRSPLHF
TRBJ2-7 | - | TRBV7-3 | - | TGTGCCAGCAGCCTTGGACACTCCTACGAGCAGTACTTC | CASSLGHSYEQYF
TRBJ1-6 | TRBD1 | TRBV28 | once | TGTGCCAGCAGGACAGGGGCTTCACCCCTCCACTTT | CASRTGASPLHF
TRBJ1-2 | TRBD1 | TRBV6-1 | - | TGTGCCAGCAGTGAAGCCGGGACAGGGGATTACGGCTACACCTTC | CASSEAGTGDYGYTF
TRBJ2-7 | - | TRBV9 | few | TGTGCCAGCAGCCCCAGGACTTCGTTCTACGAGCAGTACTTC | CASSPRTSFYEQYF
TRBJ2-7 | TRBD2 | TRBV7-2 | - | TGTGCCAGCAGCTTAGGGACTAGCGGGAGGGCCTACGAGCAGTACTTC | CASSLGTSGRAYEQYF
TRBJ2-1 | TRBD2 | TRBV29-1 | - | TGCAGCGTCTGGACTAGCGGGAGGCCTGAGCAGTTCTTC | CSVWTSGRPEQFF
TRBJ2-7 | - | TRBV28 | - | TGTGCCAGCACACCAGGGACTCCTCCCTACGAGCAGTACTTC | CASTPGTPPYEQYF
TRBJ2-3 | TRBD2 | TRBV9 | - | TGTGCCAGCAGCGTAGTAGCGGGAGTAGATACGCAGTATTTT | CASSVVAGVDTQYF
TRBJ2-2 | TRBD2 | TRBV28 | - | TGTGCCAGCAGTAGACCGGGACTAGCGGCGAACACCGGGGAGCTGTTTTTT | CASSRPGLAANTGELFF
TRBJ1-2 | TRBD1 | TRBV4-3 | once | TGCGCCAGCAGCCAAGATGTGACAGGGAACTATGGCTACACCTTC | CASSQDVTGNYGYTF
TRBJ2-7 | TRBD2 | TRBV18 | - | TGTGCCAGCTCACCATCGGGACTAGCGGGGGGCTACGAGCAGTACTTC | CASSPSGLAGGYEQYF
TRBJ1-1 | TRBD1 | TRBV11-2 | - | TGTGCCAGCAGCAAGGGACAGGGGGCCGGGGGCACTGAAGCTTTCTTT | CASSKGQGAGGTEAFF